The rows below give T cell receptor beta chains drawn from one sample of a study of blood T cell repertoires in COVID-19. Profiled with immunoSEQ multiplex PCR; TCRdb holds only in-frame clones, not every one. The sample has 150,000 to 170,000 clones; less than 95% are singletons. The source material was peripheral blood. These receptors all come from a man aged 45 to 65 with acute or convalescent COVID-19. CDR3s include the opening cysteine and the closing phenylalanine or tryptophan. A D gene is named only where the DNA matches it firmly. The size entry is marked missing in some rows and otherwise reads once, few, many or a size class.

J gene: TRBJ2-1; V gene: TRBV6-1; clone size: .; D gene: .; CDR3 DNA: TGTGCCAGCAGTGAAGGCCAGACAGAATACAATGAGCAGTTCTTC; CDR3 protein: CASSEGQTEYNEQFF
J gene: TRBJ1-2; V gene: TRBV19; clone size: once; D gene: .; CDR3 DNA: TGTGCCAGTAGTAGGGAGACCGGGTCGAACTATGGCTACACCTTC; CDR3 protein: CASSRETGSNYGYTF
J gene: TRBJ1-2; V gene: TRBV18; clone size: .; D gene: TRBD1; CDR3 DNA: TGTGCCAGCTCACCTACAGGGGGCGAAGGTGGCTACACCTTC; CDR3 protein: CASSPTGGEGGYTF
J gene: TRBJ2-3; V gene: TRBV15; clone size: .; D gene: TRBD1; CDR3 DNA: TGTGCCACCAGCAGACAGGGGGCCGCGTACACAGATACGCAGTATTTT; CDR3 protein: CATSRQGAAYTDTQYF
J gene: TRBJ2-3; V gene: TRBV5-4; clone size: .; D gene: .; CDR3 DNA: TGTGCCAGCAGCTTGGTGGGAGTATGGGATACGCAGTATTTT; CDR3 protein: CASSLVGVWDTQYF
J gene: TRBJ2-2; V gene: TRBV5-1; clone size: .; D gene: TRBD2; CDR3 DNA: TGCGCCAGCAGCTTGACTAGCGGGACCACCGGGGAGCTGTTTTTT; CDR3 protein: CASSLTSGTTGELFF
J gene: TRBJ2-1; V gene: TRBV5-8; clone size: .; D gene: TRBD2; CDR3 DNA: TGTGCCAGCAGCCAGGGGACTAGCGCCTCCTCGGAGCAGTTCTTC; CDR3 protein: CASSQGTSASSEQFF
J gene: TRBJ1-2; V gene: TRBV18; clone size: .; D gene: .; CDR3 DNA: TGTGCCAGCTCACTGACAGACGAAAAGAGCTACACCTTC; CDR3 protein: CASSLTDEKSYTF
J gene: TRBJ2-4; V gene: TRBV19; clone size: .; D gene: TRBD2; CDR3 DNA: TGTGCCAGTAGTTTCGGGACTAGGGGTGCCGGTAGCGGGGGAAACATTCAGTACTTC; CDR3 protein: CASSFGTRGAGSGGNIQYF
J gene: TRBJ2-1; V gene: TRBV11-2; clone size: .; D gene: TRBD1; CDR3 DNA: TGTGCCAGCAGCCGACAGGGGTATGAGCAGTTCTTC; CDR3 protein: CASSRQGYEQFF
J gene: TRBJ2-6; V gene: TRBV19; clone size: .; D gene: .; CDR3 DNA: TGTGCCAGTAGTAGAGGGTTGGGCTCTGGGGCCAACGTCCTGACTTTC; CDR3 protein: CASSRGLGSGANVLTF
J gene: TRBJ1-1; V gene: TRBV12-3/TRBV12-4; clone size: .; D gene: TRBD1; CDR3 DNA: TGTGCCAGCAACAGGGGCTCCGAAGCTTTCTTT; CDR3 protein: CASNRGSEAFF
J gene: TRBJ2-3; V gene: TRBV7-6; clone size: .; D gene: .; CDR3 DNA: TGTGCCAGCAGCCCCGAGGGGGGGCTGAATACGCAGTATTTT; CDR3 protein: CASSPEGGLNTQYF
J gene: TRBJ1-4; V gene: TRBV30; clone size: .; D gene: .; CDR3 DNA: TGTGCCTGGAGACCCCTACTAACCGGAGGTGAAAAACTGTTTTTT; CDR3 protein: CAWRPLLTGGEKLFF
J gene: TRBJ2-5; V gene: TRBV7-7; clone size: .; D gene: TRBD1; CDR3 DNA: TGTGCCAGCAGCCGGGGACAGGGAGAAGAGACCCAGTACTTC; CDR3 protein: CASSRGQGEETQYF
J gene: TRBJ1-6; V gene: TRBV28; clone size: .; D gene: .; CDR3 DNA: TGTGCCAGCAGTTTGGGTCAGGGTAATTCACCCCTCCACTTT; CDR3 protein: CASSLGQGNSPLHF
J gene: TRBJ1-5; V gene: TRBV19; clone size: .; D gene: .; CDR3 DNA: TGTGCCAGTAGTCTTTACAGGGTTAGCAATCAGCCCCAGCATTTT; CDR3 protein: CASSLYRVSNQPQHF
J gene: TRBJ1-2; V gene: TRBV14; clone size: .; D gene: .; CDR3 DNA: TGTGCCAGCAGCCAAGGAAATCGGTTGAGCTACACCTTC; CDR3 protein: CASSQGNRLSYTF
J gene: TRBJ2-1; V gene: TRBV28; clone size: .; D gene: .; CDR3 DNA: TGTGCCAGCAGTCCCGGAGCCTACAATGAGCAGTTCTTC; CDR3 protein: CASSPGAYNEQFF
J gene: TRBJ1-5; V gene: TRBV28; clone size: .; D gene: TRBD1; CDR3 DNA: TGTGCCAGCAGTTTACAGGGGGCAGGGCAGCCCCAGCATTTT; CDR3 protein: CASSLQGAGQPQHF
J gene: TRBJ1-2; V gene: TRBV28; clone size: once; D gene: TRBD1; CDR3 DNA: TGTGCCAGCATCCGACAGGGGTTCAGCTATGGCTACACCTTC; CDR3 protein: CASIRQGFSYGYTF
J gene: TRBJ2-7; V gene: TRBV5-1; clone size: .; D gene: TRBD1; CDR3 DNA: TGCGCCAGCAGCTTATCAGGGGTCAGGGGGTACGAGCAGTACTTC; CDR3 protein: CASSLSGVRGYEQYF